These T cell receptor beta chains were read from a single sample in a study of OX40 agonist ivuxolimab in advanced cancers. Repertoires were generated with immunoSEQ multiplex PCR, while TCRdb's copy carries only in-frame clones and drops some. The table includes about 73,000 clones, more than 85% detected once. This sample comprised CD4+ or CD8+ T cells sorted from blood, obtained in a trial of the OX40 agonist ivuxolimab. Every receptor here comes from an adult with an advanced solid tumor such as melanoma, head and neck, liver or kidney cancer. CDR3s include the opening cysteine and the closing phenylalanine or tryptophan. Each record gives: J gene, D gene, V gene, clone size, CDR3 protein, CDR3 DNA. A D gene is named only where the DNA matches it firmly. Size tells how often a clone was seen (once, few, many) or the class of an expanded clone, and some rows leave it out.

TRBJ1-1 . TRBV5-8 . CASPLVYTEAFF TGTGCCAGCCCCTTGGTGTACACTGAAGCTTTCTTT
TRBJ2-3 . TRBV5-1 . CASSLGDTQYF TGCGCCAGCAGCTTAGGGGATACGCAGTATTTT
TRBJ2-7 . TRBV27 . CASGGPGYYEQYF TGTGCCAGCGGTGGGCCCGGGTACTACGAGCAGTACTTC
TRBJ1-6 . TRBV7-9 once CALDSSSNSPLHF TGTGCCCTCGACAGTTCGTCTAATTCACCCCTCCACTTT
TRBJ2-3 TRBD1 TRBV29-1 . CSVDRTGGGDTQYF TGCAGCGTTGACCGGACAGGGGGGGGAGATACGCAGTATTTT
TRBJ2-5 . TRBV9 . CASSLPGGRETQYF TGTGCCAGCAGTCTACCAGGGGGGCGGGAGACCCAGTACTTC
TRBJ2-7 . TRBV7-9 . CASSQGGITYEQYF TGTGCCAGCAGCCAAGGGGGGATAACCTACGAGCAGTACTTC
TRBJ2-5 . TRBV6-5 once CASSYSAGAGVGYF TGTGCCAGCAGTTACTCGGCGGGGGCCGGGGTTGGTTACTTC
TRBJ2-5 TRBD2 TRBV28 . CASTKAGAETQYF TGTGCCAGCACCAAAGCGGGGGCTGAGACCCAGTACTTC
TRBJ1-2 . TRBV27 few CASSGGEAGYTF TGTGCCAGCTCGGGGGGGGAAGCCGGCTACACCTTC
TRBJ2-7 . TRBV5-4 . CASSWPNSYEQYF TGTGCCAGCAGCTGGCCGAACTCCTACGAGCAGTACTTC
TRBJ1-6 TRBD1 TRBV14 . CASSQAGQGNSPLHF TGTGCCAGCAGCCAAGCTGGACAGGGGAATTCACCCCTCCACTTT
TRBJ2-3 TRBD1 TRBV6-5 . CASSYGQGWSDTQYF TGTGCCAGCAGTTATGGACAGGGTTGGTCAGATACGCAGTATTTT
TRBJ2-3 TRBD1 TRBV7-3 . CASSPTGVSTDTQYF TGTGCCAGCAGTCCTACAGGGGTATCGACAGATACGCAGTATTTT
TRBJ2-7 TRBD1 TRBV27 . CASSFSQGASEQYF TGTGCCAGCAGTTTTTCACAGGGGGCTTCCGAGCAGTACTTC
TRBJ1-2 TRBD1 TRBV6-5 . CASSYSGQPQKSF TGTGCCAGCAGTTACTCGGGACAGCCCCAAAAGTCCTTC
TRBJ1-2 . TRBV13 . CASSPGTAYGYTF TGTGCCAGCAGCCCTGGGACGGCGTATGGCTACACCTTC
TRBJ1-2 . TRBV6-6 . CASSPNPRVDGYTF TGTGCCAGCAGTCCAAACCCGCGGGTGGATGGCTACACCTTC
TRBJ1-5 . TRBV27 . CASSFGGSNQPQHF TGTGCCAGCAGTTTCGGGGGCAGCAATCAGCCCCAGCATTTT
TRBJ2-5 TRBD2 TRBV2 . CASSEASGGETQYF TGTGCCAGCAGTGAGGCTAGCGGGGGGGAGACCCAGTACTTC
TRBJ1-2 . TRBV6-5 . CASSSSAEINGYTF TGTGCCAGCAGTTCCTCGGCAGAAATTAATGGCTACACCTTC
TRBJ1-1 . TRBV13 . CASSFHAQGWVSEAFF TGTGCCAGCAGCTTCCACGCTCAGGGGTGGGTGTCTGAAGCTTTCTTT
TRBJ1-5 TRBD1 TRBV4-1 . CASSFRLQGTGEPQHF TGCGCCAGCAGCTTTCGACTACAGGGTACAGGGGAGCCCCAGCATTTT
TRBJ2-7 . TRBV6-5 once CASTPGDPYEQYF TGTGCCAGCACTCCAGGGGACCCCTACGAGCAGTACTTC
TRBJ2-1 . TRBV6-5 . CASSYRRYNEQFF TGTGCCAGCAGTTACCGCAGATACAATGAGCAGTTCTTC
TRBJ2-1 . TRBV4-3 . CASSQDQGGIMGVDEQFF TGCGCCAGCAGCCAAGATCAAGGAGGGATCATGGGCGTGGATGAGCAGTTCTTC
TRBJ1-5 . TRBV4-2 . CASSSGGEPQHF TGTGCCAGCAGCTCGGGGGGCGAGCCCCAGCATTTT
TRBJ2-7 . TRBV5-6 . CASSLSGAGYEQYF TGTGCCAGCAGCTTGTCGGGAGCGGGTTACGAGCAGTACTTC
TRBJ2-1 TRBD1 TRBV7-6 . CASSLDKTGGNEQFF TGTGCCAGCAGCTTAGACAAGACAGGGGGAAATGAGCAGTTCTTC
TRBJ1-5 . TRBV5-4 once CASSSQGTNQPQHF TGTGCCAGCAGCTCACAGGGTACCAATCAGCCCCAGCATTTT
TRBJ2-2 TRBD2 TRBV9 once CASSVGGSGGLTGELFF TGTGCCAGCAGCGTAGGTGGTAGCGGGGGGCTAACCGGGGAGCTGTTTTTT
TRBJ1-4 TRBD1 TRBV6-4 . CASRSTGAYNEKLFF TGTGCCAGCAGGTCAACAGGGGCCTATAATGAAAAACTGTTTTTT
TRBJ2-7 . TRBV27 . CASSYDSRYEQYF TGTGCCAGCAGTTACGACAGCCGCTACGAGCAGTACTTC
TRBJ1-5 . TRBV19 . CASSIGQSNQPQHF TGTGCCAGTAGTATAGGTCAGAGCAATCAGCCCCAGCATTTT
TRBJ1-1 . TRBV6-5 . CASRNPGQLNTEAFF TGTGCCAGCAGGAACCCCGGACAGTTGAACACTGAAGCTTTCTTT
TRBJ2-3 TRBD2 TRBV10-3 . CAIRDASGLAGGVTDTQYF TGTGCCATCAGGGACGCTTCCGGACTAGCGGGGGGGGTAACAGATACGCAGTATTTT
TRBJ1-3 . TRBV15 . CATRGGSGNTIYF TGTGCCACCCGAGGGGGCTCTGGAAACACCATATATTTT
TRBJ1-1 TRBD1 TRBV9 . CASKVYTGGNTEAFF TGTGCCAGCAAGGTTTATACAGGGGGGAACACTGAAGCTTTCTTT
TRBJ1-2 TRBD1 TRBV6-4 once CASSEDRFTNYGYTF TGTGCCAGCAGCGAGGACAGGTTCACTAACTATGGCTACACCTTC
TRBJ1-5 TRBD1 TRBV27 . CASSSPTGGAQHF TGTGCCAGCAGTTCTCCGACAGGGGGGGCCCAGCATTTT
TRBJ2-1 . TRBV7-9 . CASSLASRAYNEQFF TGTGCCAGCAGCTTAGCTTCCAGGGCCTACAATGAGCAGTTCTTC
TRBJ1-2 . TRBV27 . CASRSLDRNYGYTF TGTGCCAGCAGGTCTTTGGACAGAAACTATGGCTACACCTTC
TRBJ2-3 TRBD2 TRBV9 . CASSDPRGTTDTQYF TGTGCCAGCAGCGACCCGCGGGGGACGACAGATACGCAGTATTTT
TRBJ2-1 TRBD1 TRBV12-5 . CASGRPGTAYNEQFF TGTGCTAGTGGTCGTCCCGGGACAGCCTACAATGAGCAGTTCTTC
TRBJ2-7 . TRBV5-6 . CASSSQGYEQYF TGTGCCAGCAGCAGCCAGGGCTACGAGCAGTACTTC
TRBJ2-7 . TRBV7-2 . CASSLMRQSSYEQYF TGTGCCAGCAGCTTAATGAGACAGAGCTCCTACGAGCAGTACTTC
TRBJ2-5 . TRBV23-1 . CASSQSRHWAPYQETQYF TGCGCCAGCAGTCAATCTCGGCATTGGGCTCCGTACCAAGAGACCCAGTACTTC
TRBJ2-7 . TRBV7-6 . CASSLRTASQLRSEEQYF TGTGCCAGCAGCTTAAGGACAGCCAGCCAACTTCGGTCGGAGGAGCAGTACTTC
TRBJ2-3 . TRBV7-9 . CASSRHLGTQYF TGTGCCAGCAGCCGTCATTTAGGTACGCAGTATTTT
TRBJ1-1 . TRBV6-5 . CASSYPGEGGTEAFF TGTGCCAGCAGTTACCCGGGGGAGGGTGGCACTGAAGCTTTCTTT
TRBJ1-6 . TRBV11-2 . CASSKPMGSPLHF TGTGCCAGCAGCAAACCCATGGGTTCACCCCTCCACTTT
TRBJ2-7 TRBD1 TRBV4-3 once CASSQGARQGTYEQYF TGCGCCAGCAGCCAAGGGGCTCGACAGGGTACCTACGAGCAGTACTTC
TRBJ2-7 TRBD1 TRBV11-1 . CASSLGQGVPYEQYF TGTGCCAGCAGCTTGGGACAGGGAGTTCCCTACGAGCAGTACTTC
TRBJ1-2 TRBD1 TRBV5-4 . CASSLYWGQGYEAGYTF TGTGCCAGCAGCTTGTATTGGGGACAGGGGTATGAAGCCGGCTACACCTTC
TRBJ2-3 TRBD2 TRBV10-3 . CAISGARGGHTDTQYF TGTGCCATCAGTGGAGCCCGGGGAGGGCACACAGATACGCAGTATTTT